The 8 T cell receptor beta chains listed next were all sequenced from one sample in a study of T cells in women clearing cervical HPV infection. Assay used: immunoSEQ multiplex PCR; TCRdb lists only in-frame clones, some missing. The sample has roughly 21,000 clones. Source material: blood buffy coat. The source of these receptors is a woman aged 18 to 75 with a cervical HPV16 infection that either progressed to CIN3+ or cleared (not recorded which).

The CDR3 is CSASQGALVSSGYTF. The part of the CDR3 DNA that was read is TGCAGTGCTAGTCAGGGGGCCCTCGTCTCCTCGGGC. This chain joins TRBV20-1 and TRBJ1-2, with 8 bases fitting TRBD1. The read is 3 residues too short to cover the CDR3 end, so that end is filled in from the germline J gene. The CDR3 totals 15 residues. Germline CDR1 is DFQATT and CDR2 is SNEGSKA (reference sequence).

Remarks on this clone: The read ends 3 residues early relative to the CDR3; the germline J gene fills the gap. The gene calls are TRBV30 and TRBJ2-3, with D perhaps TRBD2 (6 bases). V lost 0 bases to trimming and J lost 2 bases, with 12 bases between them. Germline CDR1 GTSNPN, CDR2 SVGIG (reference sequence). The CDR3 spans 15 residues. CDR3 sequence: CAWSVLRGTTDTQYF. CDR3 DNA, as far as it was read: TGTGCCTGGAGTGTACTCCGGGGGACCACAGATACG.

With regard to this clone: The read gets to within 3 residues of the CDR3 end, and the germline J gene fills in the rest. The chain is built from TRBV19 and TRBJ2-3; 10 nucleotides match TRBD2. From germline, CDR1 is LNHDA and CDR2 SQIVND (reference sequence). The junction had 9 bases not matched to a gene; V was cut back by 5 bases and J by 4 bases. The CDR3 length is 16 residues. The part of the CDR3 DNA that was read is TGTGCCAGTAGTTCTCCTAGCGGGAGAGGCCCAGATACG. This encodes CASSSPSGRGPDT. The whole CDR3 reads CASSSPSGRGPDTQYF. The full variable domain, completed using reference TRBV19 and TRBJ2-3, is DGGITQSPKYLFRKEGQNVTLSCEQNLNHDAMYWYRQDPGQGLRLIYYSQIVNDFQKGDIAEGYSVSREKKESFPLTVTSAQKNPTAFYLCASSSPSGRGPDTQYFGPGTRLTVL.

Regarding this clone: The CDR3 end is not reached by the read, which stops 3 residues before it; the germline J gene fills it in. This chain links TRBV7-9 with TRBJ2-7; 7 nucleotides agree with TRBD1. Losses at the gene ends were 5 bases for V and 2 bases for J; bases not matched to a gene: 9. Germline CDR1 SEHNR, CDR2 FQNEAQ (reference sequence). The CDR3 sequence is 15 residues long. The CDR3 bases that were read are TGTGCCAGCAGCCACCGGGACAGAACTACCTACGAG. Translated, it gives CASSHRDRTTYE. The entire CDR3 sequence reads CASSHRDRTTYEQYF. The full variable domain, its missing parts supplied by reference TRBV7-9 and TRBJ2-7, is DTGVSQNPRHKITKRGQNVTFRCDPISEHNRLYWYRQTLGQGPEFLTYFQNEAQLEKSRLLSDRFSAERPKGSFSTLEIQRTEQGDSAMYLCASSHRDRTTYEQYFGPGTRLTVT.

Remarks on this clone: The missing CDR3 end, 3 residues past where the read stops, is filled in from the germline J gene. This chain links TRBV19 with TRBJ1-2; D is undetermined. This CDR3 comprises 16 residues. CDR1 LNHDA and CDR2 SQIVND come from the germline V gene (reference sequence). CDR3 sequence reads: CASSIDPSGRYWDYTF. The covered CDR3 bases are TGTGCCAGTAGTATAGATCCTAGCGGGAGATACTGGGAC. Filled out from reference TRBV19 and TRBJ1-2, the complete variable domain reads DGGITQSPKYLFRKEGQNVTLSCEQNLNHDAMYWYRQDPGQGLRLIYYSQIVNDFQKGDIAEGYSVSREKKESFPLTVTSAQKNPTAFYLCASSIDPSGRYWDYTFGSGTRLTVV.

Notes on this clone: Read coverage stops 3 residues before the CDR3 terminus; the germline J gene supplies the remainder. The chain couples TRBV2 to TRBJ1-2; D possibly corresponds to TRBD1 (5 bases). Germline-derived CDR1 and CDR2 are SNHLY and FYNNEI. V was trimmed by 1 base and J by 4 bases, leaving 13 bases between them. The CDR3 consists of 15 residues. The sequenced part of the CDR3 DNA is TGTGCCAGCAGTGAAGTTGGGGGGTTCCGCTATGGC. Encoded protein: CASSEVGGFRYG. The entire CDR3 sequence reads CASSEVGGFRYGYTF.

Notes on this clone: The CDR3 end is not reached by the read, which stops 3 residues before it; the germline J gene fills it in. The V and J genes are TRBV29-1 and TRBJ2-6; D may be TRBD1 (5 bases). The CDR3 has 13 amino acids. CDR1 and CDR2 (germline): SQVTM, ANQGSEA. Trimming left V 4 bases short and J 2 bases short, with 6 bases between. The DNA read from the CDR3 is TGCAGCGTTGCAGGGACTGGGGCCAACGTC. It specifies CSVAGTGANV. The complete CDR3 reads CSVAGTGANVLTF. The variable domain in full, with the rest retrieved from reference TRBV29-1 and TRBJ2-6, is SAVISQKPSRDICQRGTSLTIQCQVDSQVTMMFWYRQQPGQSLTLIATANQGSEATYESGFVIDKFPISRPNLTFSTLTVSNMSPEDSSIYLCSVAGTGANVLTFGAGSRLTVL.

On this clone itself: Coverage ceases 3 residues before the CDR3 finishes, and the germline J gene fills in the end. The chain recombines TRBV4-2 with TRBJ2-5; possibly TRBD1 or TRBD2 for D (5 bases each). The germline V gene has CDR1 LGHNA and CDR2 YNFKEQ. V lost 4 bases and J 3 bases, leaving 21 bases between the germline ends. The CDR3 loop spans 17 amino acids. CDR3 region: CASSPEGYSPLKETQYF. Partial CDR3 DNA: TGTGCCAGCAGCCCCGAGGGGTACAGTCCCCTGAAAGAGACC.